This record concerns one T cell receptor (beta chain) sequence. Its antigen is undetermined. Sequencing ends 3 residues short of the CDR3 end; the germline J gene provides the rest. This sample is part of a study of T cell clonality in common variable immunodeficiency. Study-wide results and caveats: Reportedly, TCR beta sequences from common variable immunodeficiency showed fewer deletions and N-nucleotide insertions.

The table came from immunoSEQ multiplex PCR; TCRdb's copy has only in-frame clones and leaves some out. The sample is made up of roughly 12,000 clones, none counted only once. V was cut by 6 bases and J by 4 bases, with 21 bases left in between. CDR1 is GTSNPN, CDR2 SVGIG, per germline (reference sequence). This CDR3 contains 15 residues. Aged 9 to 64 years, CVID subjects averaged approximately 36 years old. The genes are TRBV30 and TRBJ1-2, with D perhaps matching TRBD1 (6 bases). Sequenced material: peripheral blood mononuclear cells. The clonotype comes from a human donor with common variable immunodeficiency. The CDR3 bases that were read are TGTGCCTGCACGAGGGGGACCTCACGGGGCTATGGC. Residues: CACTRGTSRGYG. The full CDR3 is CACTRGTSRGYGYTF.